This T cell receptor beta chain is from a study of T-cell reconstitution after alpha-beta-depleted transplantation in children. General observations from the study: Surviving recipient T cells and thymic progenitors accounted for the high day-60 TCRbeta diversity observed in some patients. The study reportedly traced alpha-beta T cells about two months after transplant to several hundred expanded graft clones.

During its preparation, the TCRbeta library received unique molecular identifiers. TCRdb reanalysed the PCR reads using MiXCR and keeps one entry per CDR3 protein. The sample yields roughly 490,000 distinct CDR3 sequences, about an eighth seen once. This clonotype came up a few times. Its specificity is not known. Germline CDR1 LGHNA, CDR2 YSLEER. The CDR3 runs to 15 residues. V was cut by 1 base and J by 3 bases, with 10 bases left in between. Material: PBMCs, mostly from graft donor cells, obtained 180 days after TCRalphabeta/CD19-depleted stem cell transplant. This clonotype was obtained from a female patient aged 2-9 years who had a stem cell transplant for aplastic anemia, so the T cells may come from the graft donor. The rearrangement uses TRBV4-3 and TRBJ1-5, with TRBD1 as a possible D gene (5 bases). The CDR3 protein is CASSQGTRANQPQHF. CDR3 bases: TGCGCCAGCAGCCAAGGGACAAGGGCCAATCAGCCCCAGCATTTT.